The entry below describes one T cell receptor (beta chain). Its antigen is undetermined. Sorted-subset replicate PCRs used around 0.2 ug DNA, around 31,000 T cell genomes. The protocol was immunoSEQ multiplex PCR, while the TCRdb copy is restricted to in-frame clones and leaves out a portion. In the table there are about 960,000 clones, less than 85% of which are singletons. The data belong to a study of shared clonotypes between healthy human individuals. General study points: Generation of non-shared clonotypes was less probable than generation of clonotypes shared by all four donors.

The ends lost 7 bases at V and 2 bases at J; junction bases unmatched: 14. This CDR3 comprises 16 residues. Germline lookup yields CDR1 MNHNY and CDR2 SVGAGI (reference sequence). This TCR came from a man younger than 35 in good health. What was sequenced was memory CD4+ T cells sorted from blood. Specified subset: CD45RA-negative fraction. The chain carries TRBV6-6 and TRBJ2-7, with 7 nucleotides matching TRBD1. CDR3 DNA sequence: TGTGCCAGCACCAGCTTCGTGGGACAGCGAGCCTACGAGCAGTACTTC. Protein sequence: CASTSFVGQRAYEQYF.